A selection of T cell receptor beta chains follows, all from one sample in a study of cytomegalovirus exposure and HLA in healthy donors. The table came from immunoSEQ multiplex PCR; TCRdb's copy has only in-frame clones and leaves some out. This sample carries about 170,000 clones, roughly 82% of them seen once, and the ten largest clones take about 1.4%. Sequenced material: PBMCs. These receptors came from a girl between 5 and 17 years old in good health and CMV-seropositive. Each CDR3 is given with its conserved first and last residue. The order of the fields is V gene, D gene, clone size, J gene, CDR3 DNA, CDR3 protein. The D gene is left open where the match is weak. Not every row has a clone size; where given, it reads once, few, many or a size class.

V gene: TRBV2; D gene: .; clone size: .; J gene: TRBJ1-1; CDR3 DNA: TGTGCCAGCGACCGGGTGAACACTGAAGCTTTCTTT; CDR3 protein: CASDRVNTEAFF
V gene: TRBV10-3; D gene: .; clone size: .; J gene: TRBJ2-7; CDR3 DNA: TGTGCCATCAGTGAGCCAGGGTTTTCCTACGAGCAGTACTTC; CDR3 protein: CAISEPGFSYEQYF
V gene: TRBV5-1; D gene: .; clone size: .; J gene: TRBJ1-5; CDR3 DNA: TGCGCCAGCAGCTCCGAGGGAGGTCCCCAGCATTTT; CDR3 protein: CASSSEGGPQHF
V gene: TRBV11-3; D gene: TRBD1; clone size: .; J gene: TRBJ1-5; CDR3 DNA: TGTGCCAGCAGCTACAGGGGTCCCAATCAGCCCCAGCATTTT; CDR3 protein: CASSYRGPNQPQHF
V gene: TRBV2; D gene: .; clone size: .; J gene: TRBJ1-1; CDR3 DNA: TGTGCCAGCAGTGAACAGTGGAACACTGAAGCTTTCTTT; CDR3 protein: CASSEQWNTEAFF
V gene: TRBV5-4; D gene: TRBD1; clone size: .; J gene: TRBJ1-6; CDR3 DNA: TGTGCCAGCAGCCCGAACCGGGACAGATATAATTCACCCCTCCACTTT; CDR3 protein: CASSPNRDRYNSPLHF
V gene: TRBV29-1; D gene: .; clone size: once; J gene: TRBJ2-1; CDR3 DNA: TGCAGCGGGGCCTCTACGGGATCATACAATGAGCAGTTCTTC; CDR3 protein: CSGASTGSYNEQFF
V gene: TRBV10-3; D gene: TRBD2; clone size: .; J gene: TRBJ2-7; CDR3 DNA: TGTGCCACGGGACTAGCGGGAGGGGGTGAGCAGTACTTC; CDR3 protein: CATGLAGGGEQYF
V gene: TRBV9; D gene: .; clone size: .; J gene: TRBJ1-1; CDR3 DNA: TGTGCCAGCAGCGTAGGCGGGGGGGATGGTGAAGCTTTCTTT; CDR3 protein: CASSVGGGDGEAFF
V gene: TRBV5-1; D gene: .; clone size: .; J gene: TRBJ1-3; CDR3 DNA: TGCGCCAGCAGCTTGGGAGAACCTTACTCTGGAAACACCATATATTTT; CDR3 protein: CASSLGEPYSGNTIYF
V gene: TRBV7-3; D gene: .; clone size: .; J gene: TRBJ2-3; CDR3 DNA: TGTGCCAGCAGCTTAACCCGACCCGGGGGTCTTACAGATACGCAGTATTTT; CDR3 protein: CASSLTRPGGLTDTQYF
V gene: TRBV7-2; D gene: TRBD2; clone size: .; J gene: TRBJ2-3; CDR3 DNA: TGTGCCAGCAGCGCCTCGCGGGGGGCAGGCACAGATACGCAGTATTTT; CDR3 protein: CASSASRGAGTDTQYF
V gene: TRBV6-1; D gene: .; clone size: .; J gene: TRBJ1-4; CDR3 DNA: TGTGCCAGCCACCCTCCGTGGGGCGGGGTTGAAAAACTGTTTTTT; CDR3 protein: CASHPPWGGVEKLFF
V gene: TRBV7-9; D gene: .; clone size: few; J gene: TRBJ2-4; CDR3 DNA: TGTGCCTCCGGGGTAGCCAAAAACATTCAGTACTTC; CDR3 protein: CASGVAKNIQYF
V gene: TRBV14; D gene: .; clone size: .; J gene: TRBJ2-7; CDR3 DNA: TGTGCCAGCAGGGGAGGACAGGTGGTATCCTACGAGCAGTACTTC; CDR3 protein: CASRGGQVVSYEQYF
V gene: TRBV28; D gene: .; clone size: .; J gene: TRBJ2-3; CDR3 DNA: TGTGCCAGCAGTAATTCCGGGACTCTTTATACGCAGTATTTT; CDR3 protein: CASSNSGTLYTQYF
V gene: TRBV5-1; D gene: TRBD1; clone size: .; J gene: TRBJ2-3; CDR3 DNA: TGCGCCAGCAGCTTGTTCAATGGCCCGGACAGGGGCACAGATACGCAGTATTTT; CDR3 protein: CASSLFNGPDRGTDTQYF
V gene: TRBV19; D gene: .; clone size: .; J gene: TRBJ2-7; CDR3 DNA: TGTGCCAGTAGTCTTGGGCTTTCGAACGAGCAGTACTTC; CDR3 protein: CASSLGLSNEQYF
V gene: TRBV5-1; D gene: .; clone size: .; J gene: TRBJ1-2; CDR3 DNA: TGCGCCAGCAGCTTGGCTCCAGATCCTAACTATGGCTACACCTTC; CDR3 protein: CASSLAPDPNYGYTF
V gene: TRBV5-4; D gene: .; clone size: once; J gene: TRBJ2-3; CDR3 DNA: TGTGCCAGCAGCACAGACACAGATACGCAGTATTTT; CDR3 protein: CASSTDTDTQYF